A selection of T cell receptor beta chains follows, all from one sample in a study of blood T cell repertoires in COVID-19. Clones were sequenced by immunoSEQ multiplex PCR, and TCRdb holds only the in-frame ones, with some missing. Of under 350,000 clones detected, about nine tenths appear once; the ten largest clones hold roughly 6.8%. Sequenced input: peripheral blood. The source is a woman in her 30s with COVID-19, enrolled during active disease. Each CDR3 is given with its conserved first and last residue. D genes are given only for firm matches. Clone size is given for some rows only: seen once, a few or many times, or a class if the clone is expanded.

clone size,D gene,V gene,J gene,CDR3 length,CDR3 protein,CDR3 DNA
.,.,TRBV7-3,TRBJ2-1,16,CASSPGQPSSYNEQFF,TGTGCCAGCAGCCCCGGACAACCCTCCTCCTACAATGAGCAGTTCTTC
.,TRBD2,TRBV28,TRBJ2-5,19,CASSFSIQTSGTYQETQYF,TGTGCCAGCAGTTTCTCCATCCAGACTAGCGGGACGTACCAAGAGACCCAGTACTTC
.,.,TRBV28,TRBJ1-5,16,CASSDPGGRGDQPQHF,TGTGCCAGCAGTGACCCGGGAGGCAGGGGAGATCAGCCCCAGCATTTT
once,.,TRBV2,TRBJ2-1,14,CASWASSESNEQFF,TGTGCCAGCTGGGCTAGCAGCGAAAGCAATGAGCAGTTCTTC
.,TRBD1,TRBV28,TRBJ1-4,14,CASSLDRVDEKLFF,TGTGCCAGCAGTTTGGACAGGGTTGATGAAAAACTGTTTTTT
.,TRBD1,TRBV7-9,TRBJ1-1,14,CASSLDTGVTEAFF,TGTGCCAGCAGCTTAGATACAGGGGTCACTGAAGCTTTCTTT
.,TRBD1,TRBV10-2,TRBJ2-5,14,CASSGVRQGETQYF,TGCGCCAGCAGCGGGGTGAGACAGGGGGAGACCCAGTACTTC
once,.,TRBV6-5,TRBJ1-2,12,CASSYLGGGYTF,TGTGCCAGCAGTTATTTGGGAGGAGGCTACACCTTC
once,.,TRBV6-5,TRBJ1-1,13,CASSTDRDTEAFF,TGTGCCAGCAGTACCGACAGAGACACTGAAGCTTTCTTT
.,.,TRBV7-2,TRBJ2-5,13,CASSLNGGETQYF,TGTGCCAGCAGCTTAAACGGGGGAGAGACCCAGTACTTC
.,.,TRBV28,TRBJ1-3,15,CASSPPQGSGNTIYF,TGTGCCAGCAGTCCCCCACAGGGATCCGGAAACACCATATATTTT
.,.,TRBV6-6,TRBJ1-5,16,CASSYSGGNSNQPQHF,TGTGCCAGCAGTTACTCCGGCGGGAATAGCAATCAGCCCCAGCATTTT
.,TRBD1,TRBV4-1,TRBJ2-1,17,CASSPARDRGPNNEQFF,TGCGCCAGCAGCCCCGCCCGGGACAGGGGCCCCAACAATGAGCAGTTCTTC
.,.,TRBV6-5,TRBJ1-3,15,CASRLTAGAGNTIYF,TGTGCCAGCAGGTTGACTGCGGGAGCTGGAAACACCATATATTTT
.,.,TRBV10-3,TRBJ1-5,12,CAIRQGNQPQHF,TGTGCCATCAGACAGGGCAATCAGCCCCAGCATTTT
.,TRBD1,TRBV2,TRBJ1-5,15,CASSLDRGGDQPQHF,TGTGCCAGCAGCTTGGACAGGGGGGGCGATCAGCCCCAGCATTTT
.,.,TRBV15,TRBJ2-1,16,CATSSTGDAGGDEQFF,TGTGCCACCAGTAGCACTGGGGACGCTGGGGGCGATGAGCAGTTCTTC
.,TRBD2,TRBV3-1/TRBV3-2,TRBJ2-1,16,CASSQERTSGYNEQFF,TGTGCCAGCAGCCAAGAAAGGACTAGCGGTTACAATGAGCAGTTCTTC
.,.,TRBV7-3,TRBJ2-3,17,CASSLITPARSTDTQYF,TGTGCCAGCAGCTTAATAACCCCGGCTAGAAGCACAGATACGCAGTATTTT
.,.,TRBV21-1,TRBJ1-5,16,CASSWAEGGERQPQHF,TGTGCCAGCAGCTGGGCAGAGGGGGGGGAGAGGCAGCCCCAGCATTTT
once,.,TRBV19,TRBJ1-5,15,CASSIGAGNNQPQHF,TGTGCCAGTAGTATAGGGGCAGGGAACAATCAGCCCCAGCATTTT
.,TRBD1,TRBV6-5,TRBJ1-2,12,CASAQGAGGYTF,TGTGCCAGCGCACAGGGGGCCGGTGGCTACACCTTC
.,TRBD2,TRBV9,TRBJ2-5,15,CASTGLGQPGETQYF,TGTGCCAGCACCGGACTAGGGCAGCCAGGCGAGACCCAGTACTTC
.,.,TRBV10-3,TRBJ1-5,13,CAITGTPNQPQHF,TGTGCCATCACCGGGACACCTAATCAGCCCCAGCATTTT
.,.,TRBV5-1,TRBJ1-6,14,CASSFRDNNSPLHF,TGCGCCAGCAGCTTCCGGGACAATAATTCACCCCTCCACTTT
.,TRBD1,TRBV30,TRBJ1-1,13,CAWSVRTGGLAFF,TGTGCCTGGAGTGTCCGGACAGGGGGTCTGGCTTTCTTT
.,.,TRBV18,TRBJ2-7,15,CASSLTGRATYEQYF,TGTGCCAGCTCACTCACAGGCAGGGCAACCTACGAGCAGTACTTC
.,.,TRBV30,TRBJ1-1,14,CAWSESQGNTEAFF,TGTGCCTGGAGTGAGAGCCAGGGGAACACTGAAGCTTTCTTT
few,TRBD1,TRBV4-1,TRBJ2-5,16,CASSQSLGQVQETQYF,TGCGCCAGCAGCCAAAGCCTGGGACAGGTTCAAGAGACCCAGTACTTC
once,TRBD1,TRBV29-1,TRBJ1-2,22,CSPQVGTELALPTVPLNYGYTF,TGCAGCCCTCAGGTGGGGACAGAACTCGCTCTACCAACGGTCCCCCTAAACTATGGCTACACCTTC
.,.,TRBV4-1,TRBJ2-2,15,CASSQVGGGTGELFF,TGCGCCAGCAGCCAAGTGGGAGGGGGCACCGGGGAGCTGTTTTTT
once,TRBD2,TRBV10-1,TRBJ2-2,13,CASSRLAAGELFF,TGCGCCAGCAGCCGACTAGCGGCCGGGGAGCTGTTTTTT
once,.,TRBV19,TRBJ1-4,14,CASTTGRRNEKLFF,TGTGCCAGTACCACGGGGAGGCGTAATGAAAAACTGTTTTTT